A selection of T cell receptor beta chains follows, all from one sample in a study of blood T cell repertoires in COVID-19. TCRdb's copy holds only in-frame clones and misses some; the assay was immunoSEQ multiplex PCR. This sample has more than 60,000 clones, with under 95% found just once. Sequencing input: peripheral blood. These receptors came from a human donor in a cohort sampled during active COVID-19. Each CDR3 is given with its conserved first and last residue. Each record gives: V gene, J gene, D gene, clone size, CDR3 protein, CDR3 DNA. A D gene is named only where the DNA matches it firmly. Rows may omit the clone size; those that give it use once, few, many or a size class.

V: TRBV23-1
J: TRBJ1-5
D: NA
size: few
CDR3: CASNPESCNQPQHF
DNA: TGCGCCAGCAACCCGGAGTCCTGCAATCAGCCCCAGCATTTT

V: TRBV4-3
J: TRBJ2-2
D: TRBD2
size: once
CDR3: CASSLGLAVPTGELFF
DNA: TGCGCCAGCAGCCTGGGACTAGCGGTCCCCACCGGGGAGCTGTTTTTT

V: TRBV7-6
J: TRBJ2-5
D: TRBD1
size: NA
CDR3: CASSPGTAMVETQYF
DNA: TGTGCCAGCAGCCCCGGGACAGCGATGGTAGAGACCCAGTACTTC

V: TRBV10-3
J: TRBJ2-3
D: TRBD2
size: NA
CDR3: CATTGGIAGTTDTQYF
DNA: TGTGCCACCACGGGGGGGATAGCTGGGACCACAGATACGCAGTATTTT

V: TRBV4-3
J: TRBJ2-2
D: TRBD1
size: NA
CDR3: CASSSRTGGGTTGELFF
DNA: TGCGCCAGCAGCTCCCGGACAGGGGGCGGAACCACCGGGGAGCTGTTTTTT

V: TRBV3-1/TRBV3-2
J: TRBJ2-7
D: TRBD1
size: NA
CDR3: CASSPGTGSSYEQYF
DNA: TGTGCCAGCAGCCCCGGGACAGGGAGCTCCTACGAGCAGTACTTC

V: TRBV30
J: TRBJ2-1
D: NA
size: NA
CDR3: CAWSYSYNEQFF
DNA: TGTGCCTGGAGTTATTCGTACAATGAGCAGTTCTTC

V: TRBV7-2
J: TRBJ2-3
D: TRBD2
size: NA
CDR3: CASSLMTSGASSTDTQYF
DNA: TGTGCCAGCAGCTTAATGACTAGCGGGGCTTCTAGCACAGATACGCAGTATTTT

V: TRBV5-1
J: TRBJ2-7
D: TRBD1
size: NA
CDR3: CASSLAGQGAYEQYF
DNA: TGCGCCAGCAGCTTGGCTGGCCAGGGGGCCTACGAGCAGTACTTC

V: TRBV5-1
J: TRBJ1-6
D: NA
size: NA
CDR3: CASSLGLSPSDNSPLHF
DNA: TGCGCCAGCAGCTTGGGACTGAGTCCTTCGGATAATTCACCCCTCCACTTT

V: TRBV5-4
J: TRBJ1-2
D: NA
size: NA
CDR3: CARNHRYNGYTF
DNA: TGTGCCAGAAACCATCGGTATAATGGCTACACCTTC

V: TRBV4-3
J: TRBJ2-2
D: NA
size: NA
CDR3: CASSQDGPGWAGELFF
DNA: TGCGCCAGCAGCCAAGATGGGCCAGGATGGGCCGGGGAGCTGTTTTTT

V: TRBV6-5
J: TRBJ2-3
D: TRBD1
size: once
CDR3: CASTLQGAITDTQYF
DNA: TGTGCCAGCACCCTACAGGGGGCGATAACAGATACGCAGTATTTT

V: TRBV4-3
J: TRBJ1-2
D: TRBD1
size: NA
CDR3: CASSQDPAGGYGYTF
DNA: TGCGCCAGCAGCCAAGATCCCGCAGGGGGGTATGGCTACACCTTC

V: TRBV5-8
J: TRBJ2-7
D: TRBD1
size: NA
CDR3: CASSTAGTGSYEQYF
DNA: TGTGCCAGCAGCACCGCCGGGACAGGATCCTACGAGCAGTACTTC

V: TRBV27
J: TRBJ2-7
D: NA
size: NA
CDR3: CASSLSAGITYEQYF
DNA: TGTGCCAGCAGTTTATCGGCGGGGATTACCTACGAGCAGTACTTC

V: TRBV11-2
J: TRBJ2-7
D: NA
size: NA
CDR3: CASSPQGAIMLYEQYF
DNA: TGTGCCAGCAGTCCACAGGGTGCGATAATGTTGTACGAGCAGTACTTC

V: TRBV10-3
J: TRBJ1-1
D: TRBD1
size: few
CDR3: CAISDGTGATEAFF
DNA: TGTGCCATCAGTGACGGGACAGGGGCAACTGAAGCTTTCTTT

V: TRBV4-1
J: TRBJ1-2
D: NA
size: NA
CDR3: CASRQLTGSPAYGYIF
DNA: TGCGCCAGCAGGCAACTGACAGGTTCGCCGGCCTATGGCTACATCTTC

V: TRBV9
J: TRBJ2-3
D: TRBD2
size: NA
CDR3: CASSFSGTSGDLTDTQYF
DNA: TGTGCCAGCAGCTTCTCCGGGACTAGCGGGGACCTCACAGATACGCAGTATTTT

V: TRBV7-3
J: TRBJ2-3
D: TRBD1
size: NA
CDR3: CASSRGQGGDTQYF
DNA: TGTGCCAGCAGCCGCGGACAGGGTGGAGATACGCAGTATTTT

V: TRBV6-6
J: TRBJ2-7
D: TRBD2
size: NA
CDR3: CASSKTGTSGDYEQYF
DNA: TGTGCCAGCAGCAAGACCGGGACTAGCGGGGACTACGAGCAGTACTTC

V: TRBV6-4
J: TRBJ2-1
D: NA
size: NA
CDR3: CASLPCRGFFASYNEQFF
DNA: TGTGCCAGTCTCCCCTGTCGAGGGTTTTTCGCCTCCTACAATGAGCAGTTCTTC

V: TRBV19
J: TRBJ2-7
D: NA
size: once
CDR3: CASSISTSGLLEQYF
DNA: TGTGCCAGTAGTATCTCGACTAGTGGTCTCCTCGAGCAGTACTTC

V: TRBV4-3
J: TRBJ2-3
D: TRBD2
size: NA
CDR3: CASSQDNRGEGDTQYF
DNA: TGCGCCAGCAGCCAAGATAACCGGGGGGAAGGAGATACGCAGTATTTT

V: TRBV18
J: TRBJ1-4
D: TRBD1
size: NA
CDR3: CASSLETGSFARTNEKLFF
DNA: TGTGCCAGCTCACTAGAGACAGGGTCTTTCGCTCGAACTAATGAAAAACTGTTTTTT

V: TRBV4-2
J: TRBJ1-6
D: NA
size: NA
CDR3: CASSPGTLYNSPLHF
DNA: TGTGCCAGCAGCCCGGGGACACTTTATAATTCACCCCTCCACTTT

V: TRBV5-1
J: TRBJ2-2
D: TRBD1
size: NA
CDR3: CASSPDRGRAGELFF
DNA: TGCGCCAGCAGCCCGGACAGGGGAAGGGCCGGGGAGCTGTTTTTT

V: TRBV9
J: TRBJ2-3
D: NA
size: NA
CDR3: CASSVGASGTDTQYF
DNA: TGTGCCAGCAGCGTAGGGGCGTCGGGCACAGATACGCAGTATTTT

V: TRBV5-4
J: TRBJ2-5
D: TRBD1
size: NA
CDR3: CASSLSRGGWETQYF
DNA: TGTGCCAGCAGCTTGTCCCGAGGGGGCTGGGAGACCCAGTACTTC

V: TRBV29-1
J: TRBJ1-2
D: NA
size: NA
CDR3: CSVGGDFGNYGYTF
DNA: TGCAGCGTTGGGGGGGACTTTGGTAACTATGGCTACACCTTC

V: TRBV25-1
J: TRBJ1-4
D: NA
size: NA
CDR3: CASSAKPKGRWTNEKLFF
DNA: TGTGCCAGCAGTGCTAAACCAAAGGGGCGGTGGACTAATGAAAAACTGTTTTTT

V: TRBV5-4
J: TRBJ1-2
D: NA
size: NA
CDR3: CASKAGDQFGYTF
DNA: TGTGCCAGCAAGGCAGGGGATCAATTTGGCTACACCTTC

V: TRBV5-4
J: TRBJ2-7
D: TRBD2
size: NA
CDR3: CASSPTSGASYEQYF
DNA: TGTGCCAGCAGCCCCACTAGCGGGGCCTCCTACGAGCAGTACTTC

V: TRBV6-5
J: TRBJ1-2
D: NA
size: once
CDR3: CASTNGRGYGYTF
DNA: TGTGCCAGCACCAACGGAAGGGGCTATGGCTACACCTTC

V: TRBV4-3
J: TRBJ2-2
D: NA
size: NA
CDR3: CASSQEPLTGGDGELFF
DNA: TGCGCCAGCAGCCAAGAACCCCTGACGGGGGGCGACGGGGAGCTGTTTTTT

V: TRBV30
J: TRBJ1-1
D: TRBD1
size: few
CDR3: CAWSGQGPTEAFF
DNA: TGTGCCTGGAGTGGACAGGGGCCCACTGAAGCTTTCTTT

V: TRBV11-2
J: TRBJ2-5
D: TRBD2
size: few
CDR3: CASTLLGAGQETQYF
DNA: TGTGCCAGCACCCTCCTAGGAGCGGGGCAAGAGACCCAGTACTTC

V: TRBV7-2
J: TRBJ2-1
D: NA
size: NA
CDR3: CASSQRGLYNEQFF
DNA: TGTGCCAGCAGTCAACGCGGGCTATACAATGAGCAGTTCTTC

V: TRBV5-1
J: TRBJ2-1
D: TRBD2
size: NA
CDR3: CASSPAGGPYNEQFF
DNA: TGCGCCAGCAGCCCCGCGGGGGGCCCCTACAATGAGCAGTTCTTC

V: TRBV9
J: TRBJ2-6
D: TRBD1
size: NA
CDR3: CASSTTGDPLGANVLTF
DNA: TGTGCCAGCAGCACTACAGGGGATCCCCTCGGGGCCAACGTCCTGACTTTC

V: TRBV27
J: TRBJ1-2
D: NA
size: NA
CDR3: CASRTDRFEGYTF
DNA: TGTGCCAGCAGGACCGACAGGTTCGAGGGCTACACCTTC

V: TRBV6-5
J: TRBJ1-4
D: NA
size: NA
CDR3: CASGLAGDNEKLFF
DNA: TGTGCCAGCGGCTTGGCGGGGGATAATGAAAAACTGTTTTTT